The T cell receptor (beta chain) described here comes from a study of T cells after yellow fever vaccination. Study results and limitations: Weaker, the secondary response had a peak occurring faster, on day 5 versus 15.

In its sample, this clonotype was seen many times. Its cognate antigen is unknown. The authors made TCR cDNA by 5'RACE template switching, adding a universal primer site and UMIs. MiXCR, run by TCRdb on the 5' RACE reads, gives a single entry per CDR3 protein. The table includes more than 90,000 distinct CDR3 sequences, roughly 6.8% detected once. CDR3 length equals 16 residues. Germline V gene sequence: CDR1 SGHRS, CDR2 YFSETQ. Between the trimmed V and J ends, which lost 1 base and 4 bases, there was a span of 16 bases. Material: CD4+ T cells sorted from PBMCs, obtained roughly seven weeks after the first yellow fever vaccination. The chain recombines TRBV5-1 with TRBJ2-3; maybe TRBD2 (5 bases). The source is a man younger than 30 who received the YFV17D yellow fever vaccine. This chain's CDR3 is CASSLFSSGSPDTQYF. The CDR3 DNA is TGCGCCAGCAGCTTGTTCTCATCGGGGTCCCCAGATACGCAGTATTTT.